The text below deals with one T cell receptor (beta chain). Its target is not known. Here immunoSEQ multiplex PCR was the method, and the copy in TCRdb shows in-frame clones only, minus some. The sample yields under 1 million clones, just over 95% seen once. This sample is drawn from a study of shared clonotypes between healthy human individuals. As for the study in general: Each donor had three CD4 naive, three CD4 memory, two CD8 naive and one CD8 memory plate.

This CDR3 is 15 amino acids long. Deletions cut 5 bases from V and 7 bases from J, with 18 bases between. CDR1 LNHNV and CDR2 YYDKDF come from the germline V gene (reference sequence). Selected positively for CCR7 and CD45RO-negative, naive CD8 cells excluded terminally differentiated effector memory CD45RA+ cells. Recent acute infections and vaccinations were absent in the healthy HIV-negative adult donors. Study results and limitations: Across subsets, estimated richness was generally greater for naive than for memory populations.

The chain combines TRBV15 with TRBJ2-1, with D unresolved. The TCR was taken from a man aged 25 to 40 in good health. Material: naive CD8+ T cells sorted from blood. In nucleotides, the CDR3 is TGTGCCACCAGCTCTTCCCTAGAATTTGTAAATGAGCAGTTCTTC. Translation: CATSSSLEFVNEQFF.